The rows below give T cell receptor beta chains drawn from one sample of a study of T cells after yellow fever vaccination. Using its own MiXCR run on the 5' RACE reads, TCRdb lists one record per CDR3 protein. Found here are 100,000 to 150,000 distinct CDR3 sequences, roughly 9% of them singletons; the top ten hold almost 40%. The sample was CD8+ T cells sorted from PBMCs, taken on the day of the yellow fever booster vaccination. These receptor sequences come from a man between 18 and 29 years old who received the YFV17D yellow fever vaccine. The CDR3 runs from the conserved cysteine through the conserved F or W. The D gene is left open where the match is weak. The size of a clone is reported for some rows only, either as once, few or many, or as a class for expanded clones.

>TRBJ1-2|TRBV2|-|many
TGTGCCAGCAGTGAAGCCCCAGCTAACTATGGCTACACCTTC
CASSEAPANYGYTF
>TRBJ1-2|TRBV5-1|TRBD1|-
TGCGCCAGCAGCCCCCAGGGGGAAGTATTCGGTGGCTACACCTTC
CASSPQGEVFGGYTF
>TRBJ2-7|TRBV7-9|-|-
TGTGCCAGCAGCTTAATTCCAGAGACCTACGAGCAGTACTTC
CASSLIPETYEQYF
>TRBJ2-5|TRBV5-4|-|-
TGTGCCAGCAGCTTCAGGGTCTCACAGACCCAGTACTTC
CASSFRVSQTQYF
>TRBJ2-7|TRBV4-3|TRBD2|-
TGCGCCAGCAGCCAAGAAGATGAGCGGGGGCCTCGAGGGGAGCAGTACTTC
CASSQEDERGPRGEQYF
>TRBJ2-5|TRBV6-5|TRBD2|few
TGTGCCAGCAGCTCCCGGGATAGCGGGCTACAAGAGACCCAGTACTTC
CASSSRDSGLQETQYF
>TRBJ2-5|TRBV3-1|-|few
TGTGCTGCCCGGGGGCTCGGGGAGACCCAGTACTTC
CAARGLGETQYF
>TRBJ1-2|TRBV6-5|-|-
TGTGCCAGCAGTTCTACCCCGGGCGGGAGAGGGGGGATCACCTTC
CASSSTPGGRGGITF
>TRBJ1-2|TRBV13|-|-
TGTGCCAGCAGCTTAGGAACCGGGCCAGAGGGCTACACCTTC
CASSLGTGPEGYTF
>TRBJ1-2|TRBV14|-|-
TGTGCCAGCAGCCACACAGGACTGCCCTATGGCTACACCTTC
CASSHTGLPYGYTF
>TRBJ2-1|TRBV9|TRBD2|-
TGTGCCAGCAGCTTCGGACTAGCGGTGAATGAGCAGTTCTTC
CASSFGLAVNEQFF
>TRBJ2-3|TRBV12-3/TRBV12-4|TRBD2|-
TGTGCCAGCAGTTTTACTAGCGGAACTAGCACAGATACGCAGTATTTT
CASSFTSGTSTDTQYF
>TRBJ2-5|TRBV29-1|-|few
TGCAGCGTGGGCGGGGACCTTGTAATGACTGGGGAGACCCAGTACTTC
CSVGGDLVMTGETQYF
>TRBJ2-1|TRBV28|-|-
TGTGCAACGGTAGGGGGCAATGAGCAGTTCTTC
CATVGGNEQFF
>TRBJ2-3|TRBV20-1|TRBD2|few
TGCAGTGCGGGCGGGCTATGGGAGGGAGATACGCAGTATTTT
CSAGGLWEGDTQYF
>TRBJ2-4|TRBV27|-|-
TGTGCCAGCAGTTTAGGCGGGGAGCAAAACATTCAGTACTTC
CASSLGGEQNIQYF
>TRBJ2-7|TRBV7-6|TRBD2|few
TGTGCCAGCAGCAGTCTAGCGGGTGACGAGCAGTACTTC
CASSSLAGDEQYF
>TRBJ2-3|TRBV12-3/TRBV12-4|TRBD2|-
TGTGCCAGCAGTTTCGGGCCCACCCAACTAGCGGGTAACACAGATACGCAGTATTTT
CASSFGPTQLAGNTDTQYF
>TRBJ2-3|TRBV2|TRBD2|few
TGTGCCAGCAGTGTACGGGGGGTCGGCACAGATACGCAGTATTTT
CASSVRGVGTDTQYF
>TRBJ1-4|TRBV11-2|-|few
TGTGCCAGCAGCCCCTGGACAGCCTTTAATGAAAAACTGTTTTTT
CASSPWTAFNEKLFF
>TRBJ1-2|TRBV27|-|-
TGTGCCAGCAGCTTTTTTGGGGGGGGCGGCTATGGCTACACCTTC
CASSFFGGGGYGYTF
>TRBJ2-3|TRBV4-2|TRBD2|once
TGTGCCAGCAGCCAAGAAGGAGGCGGGGGGGGCACAGATACGCAGTATTTT
CASSQEGGGGGTDTQYF
>TRBJ1-6|TRBV6-5|-|few
TGTGCCAGCAGTAGGGGGAGCTCCTATAATTCACCCCTCCACTTT
CASSRGSSYNSPLHF
>TRBJ2-5|TRBV6-6|-|-
TGTGCCAGCAGCTACGAGGGGTTGGGGCCAGCGACCCAGTACTTC
CASSYEGLGPATQYF